The TCR beta chain under discussion was sequenced for a study of blood T cell repertoires in COVID-19. Study-wide background: Spain, Italy and the United States supplied samples that represented acute and convalescent COVID-19. PBMCs, B-cell-depleted T cells, or T cells provided the cDNA or gDNA that made up the material.

Germline V gives CDR1 LGHDT, CDR2 YNNKEL (reference sequence). The CDR3 has 14 amino acids. Trimming took off 0 bases at V and 9 bases at J, with 12 bases between the two ends. Study processing details: Reference gene primers were amplified, and this amplification served to estimate nucleated cell counts. Assay: immunoSEQ multiplex PCR; the TCRdb copy retains only in-frame clones and omits some. That table gives V, J and clone size, and the DNA gave D and trimming. The sample records hundreds of thousands of clones, 80% to 90% being singletons. The Seattle site enrolled patients during active infection and followed them longitudinally.

The sequencing sample was made of peripheral blood. The clonotype was recovered from a man aged 18-30 years with COVID-19, enrolled during active disease. The chain uses TRBV3-1 (or the pseudogene TRBV3-2) and TRBJ1-5; D is unclear. The CDR3 region has the DNA TGTGCCAGCAGCCAAGAGAGCGGGCTTTGGCCCCAGCATTTT. Residues: CASSQESGLWPQHF.